The 12 T cell receptor beta chains listed next were all sequenced from one sample in a study of blood T cell repertoires in COVID-19. Method: immunoSEQ multiplex PCR; TCRdb's copy keeps in-frame clones and lacks some. The sample includes more than 200,000 clones, over 75% of them seen just once. Sequencing input: peripheral blood. The receptors stem from an elderly man with acute or convalescent COVID-19.

CDR3 sequence reads: CASSQDWTTRTHEQFF. CDR3 DNA sequence: TGCGCCAGCAGCCAAGATTGGACTACCCGAACCCATGAGCAGTTCTTC. V is TRBV4-1 and J is TRBJ2-1, with a tentative D call TRBD2 (6 bases). Looked up from germline, CDR1 is MGHRA and CDR2 is YSYEKL. The CDR3 consists of 16 residues. Trimming stripped 0 bases from V and 8 bases from J, with 17 bases between.

This clone appeared a single time. CDR3 coding DNA: TGCGCCAGCAGGGGAGGTTTAATCTTTACCGGGGACTATGGCTACACCTTC. Its protein is CASRGGLIFTGDYGYTF. V gene TRBV5-1 combines with J gene TRBJ1-2; D is unclear. Trimming left V 5 bases short and J 3 bases short, with 23 bases between. The CDR3 spans 17 residues. The V gene's germline CDR1 is SGHRS and CDR2 YFSETQ. The full variable domain, rest sourced from reference TRBV5-1 and TRBJ1-2, is KAGVTQTPRYLIKTRGQQVTLSCSPISGHRSVSWYQQTPGQGLQFLFEYFSETQRNKGNFPGRFSGRQFSNSRSEMNVSTLELGDSALYLCASRGGLIFTGDYGYTFGSGTRLTVV.

The rearrangement links TRBV6-5 to TRBJ2-3; 7 bases fit TRBD2. CDR1 and CDR2 (germline): MNHEY, SVGAGI. The CDR3 totals 15 residues. Germline trimming cut 2 bases from V and 4 bases from J; bases unmatched to any gene: 6. CDR3 sequence (DNA): TGTGCCAGCAGTTACGGGGCGGGAGCGGCAGATACGCAGTATTTT. Its protein product is CASSYGAGAADTQYF.

The rearrangement links TRBV28 to TRBJ2-7, with D maybe TRBD1 (6 bases). This CDR3 spans 14 amino acids. The germline V gene encodes CDR1 MDHEN and CDR2 SYDVKM. V was trimmed by 6 bases and J by 13 bases, leaving 25 bases between them. In DNA form, the CDR3 reads TGTGCCAGCAGCAATGGTCTCCGGGACAAGAGGAAATACTTC. As protein: CASSNGLRDKRKYF.

The chain couples TRBV6-2 or TRBV6-3 to TRBJ2-2; 7 bases line up with TRBD2. Germline-derived CDR1 and CDR2 are MNHEY and SVGEGT. The V segment lost 2 bases and the J segment 6 bases; nucleotides outside the gene matches: 6. The CDR3 covers 15 residues. The CDR3 DNA reads TGTGCCAGCAGTTACGTGGGAGGGCCTGCCGGGGAGCTGTTTTTT. Amino acid sequence: CASSYVGGPAGELFF.

The rearrangement joins TRBV19 to TRBJ1-2; D remains ambiguous. The germline CDR1 and CDR2 sequences are LNHDA and SQIVND (reference sequence). The CDR3 sequence is 14 residues long. The V gene lost 3 bases and the J gene lost 4 bases, with 12 bases spanning the gap. DNA of the CDR3: TGTGCCAGTAGTATGGACTCAAGGAGCTATGGCTACACCTTC. Translating gives CASSMDSRSYGYTF.

This clone was picked up one time. The V gene is TRBV7-9, the J gene TRBJ1-1; D is unresolved. In germline, CDR1 is SEHNR, CDR2 FQNEAQ (reference sequence). CDR3 size: 14 residues. The V and J ends lost 2 bases and 1 base respectively, with 8 bases between them. CDR3 in DNA: TGTGCCAGCAGCTTACCTGACTGGAACACTGAAGCTTTCTTT. This gives the protein CASSLPDWNTEAFF.

This clone occurred once. The V gene is TRBV24-1, the J gene TRBJ1-4; TRBD1 aligns across 7 bases. This CDR3 has 15 residues. Germline V gene sequence: CDR1 KGHDR, CDR2 SFDVKD. V shed 3 bases, J shed 4 bases, and the junction held 4 bases outside the gene matches. CDR3 protein: CATSDPGTDNEKLFF. CDR3 coding DNA: TGTGCCACCAGTGATCCCGGGACAGATAATGAAAAACTGTTTTTT.

The chain employs TRBV7-2 and TRBJ2-2, with 9 nucleotides matching TRBD2. The CDR3 is 16 residues long. Germline trimming cut 1 base from V and 5 bases from J; bases unmatched to any gene: 5. Germline CDR1 reads SGHTA; CDR2 reads FQGNSA. CDR3 sequence: CASSLVAGGQTGELFF. The DNA for the CDR3 is TGTGCCAGCAGCTTAGTGGCGGGAGGGCAAACCGGGGAGCTGTTTTTT.

This clone was recorded a few times. V gene TRBV5-8 combines with J gene TRBJ1-2; maybe TRBD1 (6 bases). The length of the CDR3 is 15 residues. Trimming took 6 bases from V and 3 from J, leaving 18 bases between them. Germline CDR1 is SGHTS and CDR2 is YDEGEE. The CDR3 nucleotides read TGTGCCAGCACCCCTCGGGGGGGCCAGGACTATGGCTACACCTTC. Encoded protein: CASTPRGGQDYGYTF.

This clone was counted a single time. The chain combines TRBV7-2 with TRBJ2-1; 11 bases agree with TRBD2. V trimming: 7 bases; J trimming: 5 bases; junction bases outside the gene matches: 10. Germline CDR1 and CDR2: SGHTA and FQGNSA. The CDR3 has 16 amino acids. The CDR3 DNA follows: TGTGCCAGCACCAAAGGGGGGACTAGCGGACACAATGAGCAGTTCTTC. This gives the protein CASTKGGTSGHNEQFF.

V is TRBV6-5 and J is TRBJ1-2; D remains ambiguous. The CDR3 is made up of 13 amino acids. Germline-derived CDR1 and CDR2 are MNHEY and SVGAGI. V lost 0 bases to trimming and J lost 7 bases, with 9 bases between them. In nucleotides, the CDR3 is TGTGCCAGCAGTTACTCGGCAGGTACTGGCTACACCTTC. Its translation: CASSYSAGTGYTF.